This TCR beta chain was sequenced during a study of cytomegalovirus exposure and HLA in healthy donors. Overall study results and limits: Subsequent analysis of the 110 or so validation repertoires found a tendency for first-cohort TCR clusters to co-occur. Cytomegalovirus status was reportedly diagnosed by the classifier with high sensitivity and specificity. Generally TCR sequences proved uncommon, though certain public TCRs appeared in numerous donors.

On this clone: No antigen is known for it.

Generated by immunoSEQ multiplex PCR, the TCRdb table keeps only in-frame clones and is missing some. Here the sample spans about 98,000 clones, about 90% being singletons. V shed 0 bases, J shed 4 bases, and the junction held 8 bases outside the gene matches. The CDR3 is 18 amino acids. The germline V gene encodes CDR1 SGHTA and CDR2 FQGNSA. The sequence was collected from a man aged 18 to 30 in good health and CMV-seropositive. The specimen sequenced was PBMCs. The chain employs TRBV7-2 and TRBJ2-2, with 10 positions matching TRBD2. The CDR3 is CASSLAILASGGTGELFF. CDR3 nucleotide sequence: TGTGCCAGCAGCTTAGCGATTCTTGCTAGCGGGGGCACCGGGGAGCTGTTTTTT.